Following are 28 T cell receptor beta chains from one sample sequenced in a study of CD8+CD57+ T cells in acquired aplastic anemia. It was genomic DNA that served as the template for profiling TCR beta VDJ and CDR3. TCRdb recomputed calls from the reads with MiXCR, one row per CDR3 protein. The profile shows 100,000 to 150,000 distinct CDR3 sequences, less than 45% of them singletons. Sequenced: sorted CD4+, CD8+, or CD8+CD57+ T cells (not recorded which) from PBMCs. Source of these receptors: a human donor in good health, serving as a control.

The J gene is TRBJ1-2, the V gene TRBV29-1; D is possibly TRBD1 (6 bases). The germline V gene has CDR1 SQVTM and CDR2 ANQGSEA. The CDR3 is 14 residues long. V lost 5 bases, J lost 4 bases, and 17 bases lay in between. The CDR3: CSVPNRDFVYGYTF. The CDR3 coding sequence is TGCAGCGTTCCTAACAGGGACTTCGTCTATGGCTACACCTTC.

This chain's CDR3 is CSWGTGSYEQYF. The CDR3 DNA sequence: TGCAGCTGGGGGACAGGGTCCTACGAGCAGTACTTC. V gene TRBV29-1 combines with J gene TRBJ2-7; 9 bases are a match to TRBD1. Trimming cost V 8 bases and J 1 base; bases outside gene matches: 3. CDR1 is SQVTM, CDR2 ANQGSEA, per germline. The CDR3 extends over 12 amino acids.

Comments on this clonotype: This may be a read error: a much more frequent sequence differs by one nucleotide. This chain uses TRBV28 with TRBJ2-1; unclear D gene. Per germline, CDR1 MDHEN and CDR2 SYDVKM. This CDR3 spans 14 amino acids. The CDR3 DNA is TGTGCCAGCAGTTTAGCCCTTGCGAGCAATGGGCAGTTCTTC. It translates to CASSLALASNGQFF.

This clonotype came up a few times. The chain joins TRBV20-1 to TRBJ1-1; TRBD1 matches at 10 bases. V was clipped by 4 bases and J by 5 bases; unmatched bases: 7. Looked up from germline, CDR1 is DFQATT and CDR2 is SNEGSKA (reference sequence). This CDR3 is built from 14 residues. The chain's CDR3 is CSAKTGGMETEAFF. In DNA form, the CDR3 reads TGCAGTGCTAAGACAGGGGGCATGGAGACTGAAGCTTTCTTT.

A remark on this clonotype: The CDR3 end shows no conserved phenylalanine or tryptophan, and so a read error is likely. The limits of the CDR3 on the DNA are not certain, so only TCRdb's listed CDR3 is given. The chain combines TRBV24-1 with TRBJ1-2. The germline V gene has CDR1 KGHDR and CDR2 SFDVKD. The CDR3 is 8 amino acids in total, end residues counted. CDR3 residues: CATSDPTY.

The genes are TRBV10-1 and TRBJ2-1; the match to TRBD2 covers 9 bases. This CDR3 spans 15 amino acids. V trimming: 0 bases; J trimming: 10 bases; junction bases outside the gene matches: 7. Germline V gene lookup returns CDR1 WNHNN and CDR2 SYGVQD (reference sequence). The CDR3 DNA sequence: TGCGCCAGCAGTGAGTCTGCGGGGGGGCTTACGGAGCAGTTCTTC. As protein: CASSESAGGLTEQFF.

This clonotype has just a few counts. The V gene is TRBV11-2, the J gene TRBJ1-5; TRBD1 matches 9 bases. CDR3 length: 16 amino acids. Germline CDR1 reads SGHAT; CDR2 reads FQNNGV. The junction had 10 bases not matched to a gene; V was cut back by 4 bases and J by 6 bases. The DNA of the CDR3 is TGTGCCAGCAGCTCAAAAGGGACAGGGATCTTTCAGCCCCAGCATTTT. Translation: CASSSKGTGIFQPQHF.

On this clonotype: This may be a read error, as it is one base from a much larger clone. The chain employs TRBV6-5 and TRBJ1-1, with D uncertain. The CDR3 loop spans 13 amino acids. Per germline, CDR1 MNHEY and CDR2 SVGAGI. The CDR3 loop is CASSYSGNTEALF. Written as DNA, the CDR3 is TGTGCCAGCAGTTACAGTGGGAACACTGAAGCTCTCTTT.

This clonotype was found a few times. Because the CDR3's place on the DNA is in doubt, the DNA is left out and the CDR3 is given as listed by TCRdb. V usage is TRBV19 and J usage is TRBJ2-2. The CDR3 is 12 amino acids long, termini counted. Per germline, CDR1 LNHDA and CDR2 SQIVND (reference sequence). The CDR3 sequence is CASSRRAGELFF.

This clonotype has at least ten counts. The chain employs TRBV6-6 and TRBJ1-1, with 8 bases matching TRBD1. With V trimmed by 7 bases and J by 5 bases, 9 bases remained unmatched. The CDR3 sequence is 14 residues long. Germline CDR1 MNHNY, CDR2 SVGAGI (reference sequence). CDR3 residues: CASMAGGWVTEAFF. Here the CDR3 DNA reads TGTGCCAGCATGGCAGGGGGCTGGGTTACTGAAGCTTTCTTT.

This clonotype was observed a few times. The V call is TRBV28, the J call TRBJ2-3, with 10 bases fitting TRBD2. The V segment lost 1 base and the J segment 7 bases; nucleotides outside the gene matches: 8. The CDR3 is 16 amino acids. CDR1 and CDR2 from the germline V gene are MDHEN and SYDVKM. In nucleotides, the CDR3 is TGTGCCAGCAGTTTATTCGGAGCGGGGGGGCCTAATACGCAGTATTTT. This sequence encodes CASSLFGAGGPNTQYF.

This clonotype was picked up many times. The chain couples TRBV6-5 to TRBJ1-1; no reliable D call. The CDR3 length is 12 residues. V shed 6 bases and J shed 0 bases, with 5 bases lying between them. CDR1 and CDR2 (germline): MNHEY, SVGAGI. CDR3 amino acids: CASSNLNTEAFF. CDR3 nucleotide sequence: TGTGCCAGCAGCAACCTGAACACTGAAGCTTTCTTT.

In this sample, this clonotype turned up many times. The rearrangement links TRBV12-3 or TRBV12-4 to TRBJ2-7; TRBD1 is a possible D gene (5 bases). V was clipped by 5 bases and J by 6 bases, with 8 bases between them. The CDR3 is made up of 11 amino acids. CDR3: CASSRTGEQYF. The DNA of the CDR3 is TGTGCCAGCAGTAGAACAGGCGAGCAGTACTTC.

This clonotype was observed many times. The CDR3 region is CASSLGLLAGTEAFF. CDR3 sequence (DNA): TGTGCCAGCAGCCTTGGCCTCCTTGCGGGCACTGAAGCTTTCTTT. The J gene is TRBJ1-1, the V gene TRBV3-1; D is unresolved. V was trimmed by 4 bases and J by 4 bases, leaving 16 bases between them. This CDR3 comprises 15 residues. Germline CDR1 LGHDT, CDR2 YNNKEL (reference sequence).

The gene calls are TRBV3-1 and TRBJ1-3; D not certain. This CDR3 has 12 residues. Germline CDR1 reads LGHDT; CDR2 reads YNNKEL (reference sequence). V was shortened by 2 bases and J by 6 bases, with 5 bases between the two germline ends. Here the CDR3 DNA reads TGTGCCAGCAGCCAATATTCAAACACCATATATTTT. Translating it yields CASSQYSNTIYF.

This clonotype was seen at least ten times. The chain joins TRBV3-1 to TRBJ2-1; D is uncertain. Trimming stripped 3 bases from V and 6 bases from J, with 3 bases between. Germline lookup yields CDR1 LGHDT and CDR2 YNNKEL (reference sequence). CDR3 length: 11 amino acids. This chain's CDR3 is CASSHGNEQFF. In nucleotides, the CDR3 is TGTGCCAGCAGCCACGGCAATGAGCAGTTCTTC.

J is TRBJ1-2 and V is TRBV15; TRBD1 matches 10 bases. V shed 5 bases and J 8 bases; nucleotides not matched to a gene: 8. This CDR3 is 14 amino acids long. Per the germline V gene, CDR1 is LNHNV and CDR2 is YYDKDF (reference sequence). The CDR3 sequence is CATSLDGQGDGYTF. CDR3 DNA: TGTGCCACCAGCTTAGACGGACAGGGGGACGGCTACACCTTC.

V usage is TRBV2 and J usage is TRBJ2-7; D gene unclear. Germline CDR1 is SNHLY and CDR2 is FYNNEI. The CDR3 loop spans 11 amino acids. V was cut by 1 base and J by 5 bases, with 3 bases left in between. CDR3 protein: CASSEVNEQYF. The CDR3 region has the DNA TGTGCCAGCAGTGAAGTCAACGAGCAGTACTTC.

With regard to this clonotype: Being one base from a much bigger clone, this may be a read error. This rearrangement joins TRBV12-3 or TRBV12-4 to TRBJ2-7; D remains unclear. This CDR3 region has 13 residues. The CDR3 reads CASTSRISYGQYF. CDR3 sequence (DNA): TGTGCCAGCACCTCCAGGATATCCTACGGGCAGTACTTC.

This chain joins TRBV24-1 and TRBJ2-7; weak D call: TRBD2 (6 bases). V was shortened by 2 bases and J by 1 base, with 11 bases between the two germline ends. Germline assignment: CDR1 KGHDR and CDR2 SFDVKD. The length of the CDR3 is 15 residues. The CDR3 nucleotides read TGTGCCACCAGTGATTGGGAGGTAAGGTCCTACGAGCAGTACTTC. This codes for CATSDWEVRSYEQYF.

This chain connects TRBV7-2 to TRBJ2-7, with a tentative D call TRBD1 (5 bases). The germline CDR1 and CDR2 sequences are SGHTA and FQGNSA. CDR3 length equals 14 residues. V lost 1 base to trimming and J lost 2 bases, with 9 bases between them. CDR3 sequence (DNA): TGTGCCAGCAGCTTAGGGAGCAGGGCCTACGAGCAGTACTTC. As protein: CASSLGSRAYEQYF.

The V call is TRBV24-1, the J call TRBJ2-1; 10 nucleotides match TRBD1. V gave up 4 bases and J gave up 4 bases; unmatched junction bases: 6. The CDR3 spans 16 residues. Germline V CDR1 and CDR2: KGHDR, SFDVKD. The chain's CDR3 is CATSDSDRGRYNEQFF. For the CDR3, the DNA is TGTGCCACCAGTGACTCGGACAGGGGGAGGTACAATGAGCAGTTCTTC.

This clonotype was seen repeatedly, ten times or more. The V and J genes are TRBV29-1 and TRBJ1-1; 8 bases fit TRBD1. The germline CDR1 and CDR2 sequences are SQVTM and ANQGSEA. V was pared by 4 bases and J by 1 base, with 5 bases of the junction left unmatched. The CDR3 is made up of 14 amino acids. CDR3 sequence (DNA): TGCAGCGTTGTAGACGGACAGGGGAACACTGAAGCTTTCTTT. Its protein is CSVVDGQGNTEAFF.

This chain connects TRBV24-1 to TRBJ1-5; 9 nucleotides line up with TRBD1. Germline CDR1 is KGHDR and CDR2 is SFDVKD. The CDR3 totals 16 residues. DNA of the CDR3: TGTGCTACGTCGGGACAGGGACTTCTCCGCAATCAGCCCCAGCATTTT. Translated: CATSGQGLLRNQPQHF.

The V gene is TRBV4-2, the J gene TRBJ1-4, with D hard to call. Trimming removed 2 bases at V and 8 bases at J, with 6 bases between. This CDR3 comprises 12 residues. The germline gives CDR1 LGHNA, CDR2 YNFKEQ. CDR3 coding DNA: TGTGCCAGCAGCCAACTCCGGGAAAAACTGTTTTTT. This sequence encodes CASSQLREKLFF.

In this sample, this clonotype turned up many times. The chain uses TRBV6-5 and TRBJ2-7, with D perhaps matching TRBD1 or TRBD2 (6 bases each). CDR1 and CDR2 from the germline V gene are MNHEY and SVGAGI. The V and J ends lost 4 bases and 2 bases respectively, with 15 bases between them. The CDR3 is 15 amino acids. The CDR3, as DNA: TGTGCCAGCAGTTCCTTTGGAGGGGGTACCTACGAGCAGTACTTC. Translated, it gives CASSSFGGGTYEQYF.

This clonotype was seen many times. This chain connects TRBV7-9 to TRBJ1-6; no definite D call. V lost 3 bases and J lost 7, with 13 bases in between. This CDR3 has 15 residues. CDR1 SEHNR and CDR2 FQNEAQ come from the germline V gene (reference sequence). The CDR3 region is CASSLGVGGNSPLHF. Here the CDR3 DNA reads TGTGCCAGCAGCTTGGGCGTAGGTGGAAATTCACCCCTCCACTTT.

The sample holds one count of this clonotype. The rearrangement links TRBV10-3 to TRBJ2-3; a weak D match, TRBD2 (5 bases). Trimming cost V 3 bases and J 6 bases, with 7 bases left between them. Germline V gives CDR1 ENHRY, CDR2 SYGVKD. The CDR3 extends over 12 amino acids. The CDR3, as DNA: TGTGCCATCAGTGAAAGGGAGGATACGCAGTATTTT. It translates to CAISEREDTQYF.